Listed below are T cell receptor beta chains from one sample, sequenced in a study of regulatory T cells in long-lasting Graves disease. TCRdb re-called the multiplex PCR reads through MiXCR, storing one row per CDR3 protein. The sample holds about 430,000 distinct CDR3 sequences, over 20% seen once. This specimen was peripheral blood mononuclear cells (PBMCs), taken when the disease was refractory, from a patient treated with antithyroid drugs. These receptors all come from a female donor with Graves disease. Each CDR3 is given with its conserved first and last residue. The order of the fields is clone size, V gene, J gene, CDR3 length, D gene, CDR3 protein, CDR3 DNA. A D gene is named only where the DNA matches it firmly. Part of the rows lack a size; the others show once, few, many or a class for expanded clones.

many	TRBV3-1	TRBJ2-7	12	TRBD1	CASSGRTGEQYF	TGTGCCAGCAGCGGCCGGACAGGGGAGCAGTACTTC
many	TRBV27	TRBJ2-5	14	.	CASRAPLGGETQYF	TGTGCCAGCAGAGCCCCCCTGGGGGGCGAGACCCAGTACTTC
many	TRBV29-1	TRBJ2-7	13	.	CSVEIGDVYEQYF	TGCAGCGTTGAAATTGGTGATGTGTACGAGCAGTACTTC
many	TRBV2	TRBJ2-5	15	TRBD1	CASRVGQGGQETQYF	TGTGCCAGCAGGGTAGGACAGGGAGGCCAAGAGACCCAGTACTTC
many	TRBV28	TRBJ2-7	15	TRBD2	CASSRPGLGSYEQYF	TGTGCCAGCAGTCGTCCGGGACTAGGTTCCTACGAGCAGTACTTC
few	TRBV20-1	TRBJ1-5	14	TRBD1	CSARDRVRDQPQHF	TGCAGTGCCAGGGACAGGGTAAGAGATCAGCCCCAGCATTTT
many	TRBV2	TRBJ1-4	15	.	CASSEEGRVREKLFF	TGTGCCAGCAGTGAAGAAGGCAGGGTACGGGAAAAACTGTTTTTT
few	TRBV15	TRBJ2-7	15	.	CATSRDNREYYEQYF	TGTGCCACCAGCAGAGATAATAGGGAGTACTACGAGCAGTACTTC
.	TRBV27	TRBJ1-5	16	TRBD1	CASSALGQGLNQPQHF	TGTGCCAGCAGTGCTCTAGGACAGGGGTTAAATCAGCCCCAGCATTTT
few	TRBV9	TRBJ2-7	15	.	CASSVSAEVRDEQYF	TGTGCCAGCAGCGTATCAGCGGAGGTCAGGGACGAGCAGTACTTC
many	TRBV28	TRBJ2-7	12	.	CASRLDTYEQYF	TGTGCCAGCAGACTCGATACCTACGAGCAGTACTTC
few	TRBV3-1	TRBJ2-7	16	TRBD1	CASSQGGRTGDHEQYF	TGTGCCAGCAGCCAAGGGGGCCGGACAGGGGATCACGAGCAGTACTTC
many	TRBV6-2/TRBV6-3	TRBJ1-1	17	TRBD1	CASISRDRDLLNTEAFF	TGTGCCAGCATTTCCCGGGACAGGGACCTCCTGAACACTGAAGCTTTCTTT
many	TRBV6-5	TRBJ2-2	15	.	CASSYRQGGTGELFF	TGTGCCAGCAGTTACCGGCAGGGGGGCACCGGGGAGCTGTTTTTT
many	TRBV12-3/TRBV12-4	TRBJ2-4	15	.	CASSLGGVAKNIQYF	TGTGCCAGCAGTTTAGGCGGTGTAGCCAAAAACATTCAGTACTTC
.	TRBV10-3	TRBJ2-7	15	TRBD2	CAISREAGGPYEQYF	TGTGCCATCAGTAGGGAAGCGGGAGGTCCCTACGAGCAGTACTTC
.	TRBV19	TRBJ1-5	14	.	CASKTTGSYQPQHF	TGTGCCAGCAAAACGACTGGGAGTTATCAGCCCCAGCATTTT
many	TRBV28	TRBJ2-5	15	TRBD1	CASSTRTGPGETQYF	TGTGCCAGCAGCACCCGGACAGGTCCGGGAGAGACCCAGTACTTC
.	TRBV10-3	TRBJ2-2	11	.	CAIMGTGELFF	TGTGCCATCATGGGAACCGGGGAGCTGTTTTTT
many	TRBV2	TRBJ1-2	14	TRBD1	CASSDVRGQRGYTF	TGTGCCAGCAGTGATGTCAGGGGGCAGCGTGGCTACACCTTC